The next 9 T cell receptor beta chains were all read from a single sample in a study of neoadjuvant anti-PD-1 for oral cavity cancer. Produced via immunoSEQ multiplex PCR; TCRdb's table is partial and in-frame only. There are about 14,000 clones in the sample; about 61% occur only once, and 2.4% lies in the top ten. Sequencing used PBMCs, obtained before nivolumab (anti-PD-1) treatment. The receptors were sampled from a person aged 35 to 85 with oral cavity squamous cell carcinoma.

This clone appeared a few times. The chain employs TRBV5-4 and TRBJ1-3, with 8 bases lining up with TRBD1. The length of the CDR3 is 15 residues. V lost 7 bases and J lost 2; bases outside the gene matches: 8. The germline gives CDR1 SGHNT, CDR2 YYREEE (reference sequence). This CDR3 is CASSALDRAGNTIYF. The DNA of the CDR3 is TGTGCCAGCTCGGCCTTGGACAGGGCTGGAAACACCATATATTTT.

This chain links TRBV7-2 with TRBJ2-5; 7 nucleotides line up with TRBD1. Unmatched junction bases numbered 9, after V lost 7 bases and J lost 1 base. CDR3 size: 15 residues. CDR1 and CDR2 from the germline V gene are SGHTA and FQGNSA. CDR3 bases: TGTGCCAGCACTCTAGTAGACAGGGCCCAAGAGACCCAGTACTTC. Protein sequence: CASTLVDRAQETQYF.

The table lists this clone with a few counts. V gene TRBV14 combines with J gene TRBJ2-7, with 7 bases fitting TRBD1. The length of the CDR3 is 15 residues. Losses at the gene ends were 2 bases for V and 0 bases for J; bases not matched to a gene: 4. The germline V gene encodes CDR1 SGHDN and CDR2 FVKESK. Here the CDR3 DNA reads TGTGCCAGCAGCCAATTACAGGGGATCTCCTACGAGCAGTACTTC. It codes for CASSQLQGISYEQYF.

The CDR3 DNA is TGTGCCACCAGCAGAGATTGGGGCGGTGAAGCTTTCTTT. It specifies CATSRDWGGEAFF. The genes are TRBV15 and TRBJ1-1; a possible D gene is TRBD1 (5 bases). Germline V lookup: CDR1 LNHNV, CDR2 YYDKDF (reference sequence). V shed 0 bases and J shed 7 bases, with 9 bases lying between them. The CDR3 contains 13 residues. Looking up the rest from reference TRBV15 and TRBJ1-1 gives the full variable domain: DAMVIQNPRYQVTQFGKPVTLSCSQTLNHNVMYWYQQKSSQAPKLLFHYYDKDFNNEADTPDNFQSRRPNTSFCFLDIRSPGLGDTAMYLCATSRDWGGEAFFGQGTRLTVV.

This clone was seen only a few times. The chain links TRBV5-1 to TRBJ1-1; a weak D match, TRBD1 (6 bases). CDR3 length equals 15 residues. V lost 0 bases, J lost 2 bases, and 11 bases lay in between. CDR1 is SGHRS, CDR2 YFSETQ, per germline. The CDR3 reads CASSLGTGTNTEAFF. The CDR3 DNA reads TGCGCCAGCAGCTTGGGTACAGGGACAAACACTGAAGCTTTCTTT.

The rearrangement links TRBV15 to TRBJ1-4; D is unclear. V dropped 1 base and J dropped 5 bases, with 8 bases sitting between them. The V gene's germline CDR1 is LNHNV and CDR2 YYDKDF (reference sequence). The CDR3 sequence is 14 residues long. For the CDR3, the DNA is TGTGCCACCAGCAGAGGGCAGTCGAATGAAAAACTGTTTTTT. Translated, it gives CATSRGQSNEKLFF.

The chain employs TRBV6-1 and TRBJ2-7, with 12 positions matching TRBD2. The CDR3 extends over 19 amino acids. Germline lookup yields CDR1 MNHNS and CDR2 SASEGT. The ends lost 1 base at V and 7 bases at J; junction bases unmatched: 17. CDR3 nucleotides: TGTGCCAGCAGTGAAGGGCCTAAAACAACTAGCGGGAGGAAGGTGGAGCAGTACTTC. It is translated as CASSEGPKTTSGRKVEQYF.

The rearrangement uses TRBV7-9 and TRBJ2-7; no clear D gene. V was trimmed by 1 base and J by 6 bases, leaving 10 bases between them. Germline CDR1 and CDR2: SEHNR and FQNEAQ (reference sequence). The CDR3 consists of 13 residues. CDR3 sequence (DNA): TGTGCCAGCAGCTTAGGGGTTCTGGGCGAGCAGTACTTC. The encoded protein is CASSLGVLGEQYF.

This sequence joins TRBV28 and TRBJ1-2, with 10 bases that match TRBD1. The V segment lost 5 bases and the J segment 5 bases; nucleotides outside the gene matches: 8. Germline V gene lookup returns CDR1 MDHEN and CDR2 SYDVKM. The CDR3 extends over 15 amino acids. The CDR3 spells CASSPPTGGSYGYTF. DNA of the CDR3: TGTGCCAGCAGTCCCCCGACAGGGGGCTCGTATGGCTACACCTTC.